These 30 T cell receptor beta chains were all obtained from the same sample, sequenced in a study of CD8+ T cells in alopecia areata. Extracted from the samples, RNA was reverse transcribed into cDNA to serve as the sequencing template. TCRdb keeps only in-frame clones here, not all; method: immunoSEQ multiplex PCR. The sample consists of approximately 65,000 clones, approximately 43% of them appearing once. The source was CD8+ T cells sorted from blood, collected at week 0. All receptors come from a human donor with alopecia areata.

The chain employs TRBV27 and TRBJ2-5; D gene ambiguous. Trimming pared 7 bases from V and 5 bases from J, leaving 8 bases between. The CDR3 extends over 11 amino acids. In germline, CDR1 is MNHEY, CDR2 SMNVEV (reference sequence). CDR3 nucleotide sequence: TGTGCCAGCACACTTGGGGAGACCCAGTACTTC. Encoded protein: CASTLGETQYF.

This chain links TRBV7-3 with TRBJ1-5; 9 nucleotides line up with TRBD1. Trimming took 5 bases from V and 7 from J; bases not matched to a gene: 9. This CDR3 is 15 amino acids long. Germline CDR1 SGHTA, CDR2 FQGTGA. The CDR3 DNA is TGTGCCAGCAGCGAACTGGGACAGGGTGGGCAGCCCCAGCATTTT. Translated: CASSELGQGGQPQHF.

This chain uses TRBV11-2 with TRBJ2-3; D could derive from TRBD1 or TRBD2 (5 bases each). CDR1 and CDR2 (germline): SGHAT, FQNNGV. The CDR3 runs 14 residues. V was pared by 0 bases and J by 6 bases, with 10 bases between. DNA of the CDR3: TGTGCCAGCAGCTTAGAGGTCAGGGAGGATACGCAGTATTTT. It yields the protein CASSLEVREDTQYF.

This clone came up a few times. The rearrangement links TRBV10-2 to TRBJ1-1; the match to TRBD1 covers 9 bases. The CDR3 has 14 amino acids. Germline V gene lookup returns CDR1 WSHSY and CDR2 SAAADI. The ends lost 6 bases at V and 8 bases at J; junction bases unmatched: 10. The CDR3 nucleotides read TGCGCCAGCAGAGACTCCGGGACAGGGCACGAAGCTTTCTTT. Protein product: CASRDSGTGHEAFF.

In this sample, this clone turned up many times. The chain combines TRBV6-4 with TRBJ2-1; 11 nucleotides match TRBD2. V shed 6 bases and J 5 bases; nucleotides not matched to a gene: 6. This CDR3 contains 15 residues. From germline, CDR1 is MRHNA and CDR2 SNTAGT. As DNA, the CDR3 is TGTGCCAGCAGCATACTAGCGGGAGTACACAATGAGCAGTTCTTC. Protein: CASSILAGVHNEQFF.

Only a few counts were recorded for this clone. The V gene is TRBV5-1, the J gene TRBJ2-7; D is unclear. The germline CDR1 and CDR2 sequences are SGHRS and YFSETQ. This CDR3 is built from 14 residues. Trimming left V 4 bases short and J 2 bases short, with 13 bases between. The CDR3 DNA reads TGCGCCAGCAGCCCCGTCCCAGTACCCTACGAGCAGTACTTC. Translated, it gives CASSPVPVPYEQYF.

This clone occurred a few times. The DNA of the CDR3 is TGCAGCGTTGAAGGTCCGACAGAGACGACAGATACGCAGTATTTT. Translating it yields CSVEGPTETTDTQYF. The chain has TRBV29-1 and TRBJ2-3, with D possibly being TRBD1 (5 bases). Trimming pared 1 base from V and 3 bases from J, leaving 14 bases between. Germline V gene sequence: CDR1 SQVTM, CDR2 ANQGSEA. CDR3 length: 15 amino acids.

This clone occurred a few times. The genes are TRBV27 and TRBJ2-1; D perhaps matches TRBD2 (6 bases). There are 18 residues in the CDR3. The ends were cut back, 8 bases at V and 2 bases at J, with 25 bases in the middle. Germline values: CDR1 MNHEY, CDR2 SMNVEV (reference sequence). CDR3 loop: CASVSGKPGERAYNEQFF. CDR3 nucleotide sequence: TGTGCCAGCGTCTCTGGGAAGCCCGGGGAGCGGGCCTACAATGAGCAGTTCTTC.

The chain links TRBV19 to TRBJ2-1; D not certain. In germline, CDR1 is LNHDA, CDR2 SQIVND (reference sequence). The CDR3 covers 14 residues. V was cut by 6 bases and J by 7 bases, with 16 bases left in between. The CDR3 sequence: CASSERSRWNEQFF. The CDR3 nucleotides are TGTGCCAGTAGCGAACGGAGCCGCTGGAATGAGCAGTTCTTC.

Note on this clone: A read error may produce the germline difference seen at one junction end. Within the sample, other DNA sequences also encode this same CDR3. In DNA, the CDR3 is TGCAGCGGCCTCACGGGACCCTCCTATGAGCAGTACTTC. This encodes CSGLTGPSYEQYF. The chain uses TRBV29-1 and TRBJ2-7; D possibly matches TRBD1 or TRBD2 (5 bases each). The CDR3 has 13 residues. The germline CDR1 and CDR2 sequences are SQVTM and ANQGSEA.

This clone came up many times. This chain joins TRBV10-3 and TRBJ2-2; 7 nucleotides align to TRBD1. Looked up from germline, CDR1 is ENHRY and CDR2 is SYGVKD. The CDR3 extends over 16 amino acids. Germline trimming cut 2 bases from V and 4 bases from J; bases unmatched to any gene: 7. The DNA of the CDR3 is TGTGCCATCAGTGAGACAGGGGTATTGAGCACCGGGGAGCTGTTTTTT. This translates into CAISETGVLSTGELFF.

This clone showed up just a few times. Being one base from a much bigger clone, this may be a read error. The chain joins TRBV7-6 to TRBJ2-1, with D possibly being TRBD2 (5 bases). Per germline, CDR1 SGHVS and CDR2 FNYEAQ. The CDR3 length is 13 residues. CDR3 nucleotide sequence: TGCGCCAGCAGCCAAGAGGGTTCCAATGAGCAGTTCTTC. Its translation: CASSQEGSNEQFF.

This sequence joins TRBV9 and TRBJ1-5; no clear D gene. Germline V gene sequence: CDR1 SGDLS, CDR2 YYNGEE. The CDR3 spans 15 residues. Trimming took 0 bases from V and 7 from J, leaving 14 bases between them. The CDR3 spells CASSVGQSQGQPQHF. In DNA form, the CDR3 reads TGTGCCAGCAGCGTAGGTCAATCTCAAGGGCAGCCCCAGCATTTT.

V usage is TRBV29-1 and J usage is TRBJ2-3; 7 bases are shared with TRBD1. With V trimmed by 6 bases and J by 6 bases, 3 bases remained unmatched. CDR1 is SQVTM, CDR2 ANQGSEA, per germline. The CDR3 extends over 11 amino acids. The CDR3 region is CSVTGRDTQYF. CDR3 nucleotides: TGCAGCGTGACAGGGCGGGATACGCAGTATTTT.

This clone was seen a handful of times. The chain joins TRBV4-3 to TRBJ2-7; the D gene is possibly TRBD2 (6 bases). The CDR3 spans 17 residues. Germline CDR1 reads LGHNA; CDR2 reads YSLEER. Trimming stripped 0 bases from V and 1 base from J, with 16 bases between. The CDR3 DNA reads TGCGCCAGCAGCCAAGATTTGGCGGGACTGCATTCCTACGAGCAGTACTTC. Translating gives CASSQDLAGLHSYEQYF.

This clone was counted only a few times. The chain has TRBV6-5 and TRBJ1-3; D perhaps matches TRBD1 (6 bases). CDR1 is MNHEY, CDR2 SVGAGI, per germline. V lost 3 bases to trimming and J lost 1 base, with 13 bases between them. The CDR3 consists of 16 residues. The CDR3 DNA reads TGTGCCAGCAGTTATTCGTTACAGGGATCTGGAAACACCATATATTTT. Translation gives CASSYSLQGSGNTIYF.

The chain combines TRBV29-1 with TRBJ2-2; tentative D call: TRBD1 (6 bases). The germline V and J ends were trimmed by 7 bases and 4 bases, with 22 bases remaining between them. Germline V CDR1 and CDR2: SQVTM, ANQGSEA. CDR3 length: 16 residues. CDR3 coding DNA: TGCAGCGCCGAAGGGGTAGGGACAAATTTCACCGGGGAGCTGTTTTTT. It encodes CSAEGVGTNFTGELFF.

The J gene is TRBJ1-2, the V gene TRBV9; no definite D call. The CDR3 is 13 residues long. Germline V lookup: CDR1 SGDLS, CDR2 YYNGEE. V lost 2 bases to trimming and J lost 6 bases, with 11 bases between them. The CDR3 sequence is CASSVSGDHGYTF. CDR3 bases: TGTGCCAGCAGCGTTTCGGGCGACCATGGCTACACCTTC.

The J gene is TRBJ2-3, the V gene TRBV27; D not certain. CDR1 and CDR2 (germline): MNHEY, SMNVEV (reference sequence). The CDR3 is made up of 14 amino acids. Trimming shortened V by 6 bases and J by 4 bases, and 14 bases separated the two germline ends. In nucleotides, the CDR3 is TGTGCCAGCAGGGTACAATCTTACTCAGATACGCAGTATTTT. Its protein product is CASRVQSYSDTQYF.

This clone was detected a few times. The J gene is TRBJ2-7, the V gene TRBV7-2; the D is unclear. The germline V gene has CDR1 SGHTA and CDR2 FQGNSA. This CDR3 has 12 residues. The V and J ends lost 6 bases and 4 bases respectively, with 10 bases between them. The CDR3: CASSGVGYEQYF. As DNA, the CDR3 is TGTGCCAGCAGTGGGGTAGGTTACGAGCAGTACTTC.

Only a few counts were recorded for this clone. This rearrangement joins TRBV6-6 to TRBJ2-1; D is possibly TRBD2 (6 bases). Per the germline V gene, CDR1 is MNHNY and CDR2 is SVGAGI (reference sequence). Between the trimmed V and J ends, which lost 4 bases and 1 base, there was a span of 8 bases. This CDR3 contains 14 residues. DNA for the CDR3: TGTGCCAGCAGTTCCAGCGGGTCCTACAATGAGCAGTTCTTC. It translates to CASSSSGSYNEQFF.

There are a few counts of this clone. The V gene is TRBV23-1, the J gene TRBJ1-5, with unresolved D. TRBV23-1 is sorted into the ORF group, with uncertain function. Trimming took off 0 bases at V and 4 bases at J, with 7 bases between the two ends. This CDR3 region has 14 residues. This CDR3 is CASSQSVRNQPQHF. The CDR3 DNA sequence: TGCGCCAGCAGTCAATCGGTCAGAAATCAGCCCCAGCATTTT.

The rearrangement joins TRBV9 to TRBJ2-7, with 7 bases fitting TRBD1. The ends lost 4 bases at V and 7 bases at J; junction bases unmatched: 8. The CDR3 covers 13 residues. Germline CDR1 is SGDLS and CDR2 is YYNGEE. The DNA for the CDR3 is TGTGCCAGCAGCCCTTGGGACAGCGTGGAGCAGTACTTC. Protein product: CASSPWDSVEQYF.

The V gene is TRBV27, the J gene TRBJ2-1; D assignment may be TRBD1 or TRBD2 (7 bases each). V lost 10 bases and J 7 bases, leaving 32 bases between the germline ends. The CDR3 is 18 residues long. Germline CDR1 MNHEY, CDR2 SMNVEV (reference sequence). CDR3 nucleotide sequence: TGTGCCACCAGGGGGGGGACAGCGGGACCCCCCGAGGGTAATGAGCAGTTCTTC. Its protein product is CATRGGTAGPPEGNEQFF.

This clone has only a few counts. This chain links TRBV6-1 with TRBJ2-3; D is perhaps TRBD1 (5 bases). From germline, CDR1 is MNHNS and CDR2 SASEGT. There are 13 residues in the CDR3. The ends were cut back, 2 bases at V and 6 bases at J, with 9 bases in the middle. CDR3 sequence: CASSEPGPDTQYF. As DNA, the CDR3 is TGTGCCAGCAGTGAACCAGGGCCGGATACGCAGTATTTT.

The sample holds a few counts of this clone. The gene calls are TRBV27 and TRBJ1-5; D is unresolved. CDR3 length: 12 residues. Germline V gives CDR1 MNHEY, CDR2 SMNVEV (reference sequence). V was clipped by 4 bases and J by 9 bases, with 10 bases between them. CDR3 nucleotide sequence: TGTGCCAGCAGTTACCTTTGGGGGCCCCAGCATTTT. Its translation is CASSYLWGPQHF.

This clone was seen a handful of times. This chain uses TRBV29-1 with TRBJ2-5; D possibly corresponds to TRBD2 (5 bases). The CDR3 length is 11 residues. Germline V gene lookup returns CDR1 SQVTM and CDR2 ANQGSEA. Trimming left V 6 bases short and J 10 bases short, with 15 bases between. In DNA form, the CDR3 reads TGCAGCGTAGAGGTAGAGGGTGTCCAGTACTTC. Protein: CSVEVEGVQYF.

This clone has just a few counts. The chain couples TRBV29-1 to TRBJ1-1; TRBD1 is a possible D gene (5 bases). Germline CDR1 SQVTM, CDR2 ANQGSEA. The CDR3 contains 11 residues. V was clipped by 5 bases and J by 6 bases, with 10 bases between them. CDR3 nucleotide sequence: TGCAGCGTTTTGCAGGGCCCTGAAGCTTTCTTT. Translating it yields CSVLQGPEAFF.

The DNA for the CDR3 is TGTGCCAGCAGACCCCGTCCCCAGCGGGATAGGAATACGCAGTATTTT. Its translation: CASRPRPQRDRNTQYF. This chain joins TRBV28 and TRBJ2-3, with 7 bases that match TRBD2. This CDR3 contains 16 residues. Per the germline V gene, CDR1 is MDHEN and CDR2 is SYDVKM. V shed 6 bases and J 7 bases; nucleotides not matched to a gene: 16.

The genes are TRBV29-1 and TRBJ1-2; tentative D call: TRBD1 (6 bases). With 6 bases removed from V and 4 bases from J, the gap between germline ends came to 9 bases. The germline V gene encodes CDR1 SQVTM and CDR2 ANQGSEA. This CDR3 is 11 amino acids long. The CDR3 DNA reads as TGCAGCGTCGGGGGGCGCTATGGCTACACCTTC. Its translation: CSVGGRYGYTF.